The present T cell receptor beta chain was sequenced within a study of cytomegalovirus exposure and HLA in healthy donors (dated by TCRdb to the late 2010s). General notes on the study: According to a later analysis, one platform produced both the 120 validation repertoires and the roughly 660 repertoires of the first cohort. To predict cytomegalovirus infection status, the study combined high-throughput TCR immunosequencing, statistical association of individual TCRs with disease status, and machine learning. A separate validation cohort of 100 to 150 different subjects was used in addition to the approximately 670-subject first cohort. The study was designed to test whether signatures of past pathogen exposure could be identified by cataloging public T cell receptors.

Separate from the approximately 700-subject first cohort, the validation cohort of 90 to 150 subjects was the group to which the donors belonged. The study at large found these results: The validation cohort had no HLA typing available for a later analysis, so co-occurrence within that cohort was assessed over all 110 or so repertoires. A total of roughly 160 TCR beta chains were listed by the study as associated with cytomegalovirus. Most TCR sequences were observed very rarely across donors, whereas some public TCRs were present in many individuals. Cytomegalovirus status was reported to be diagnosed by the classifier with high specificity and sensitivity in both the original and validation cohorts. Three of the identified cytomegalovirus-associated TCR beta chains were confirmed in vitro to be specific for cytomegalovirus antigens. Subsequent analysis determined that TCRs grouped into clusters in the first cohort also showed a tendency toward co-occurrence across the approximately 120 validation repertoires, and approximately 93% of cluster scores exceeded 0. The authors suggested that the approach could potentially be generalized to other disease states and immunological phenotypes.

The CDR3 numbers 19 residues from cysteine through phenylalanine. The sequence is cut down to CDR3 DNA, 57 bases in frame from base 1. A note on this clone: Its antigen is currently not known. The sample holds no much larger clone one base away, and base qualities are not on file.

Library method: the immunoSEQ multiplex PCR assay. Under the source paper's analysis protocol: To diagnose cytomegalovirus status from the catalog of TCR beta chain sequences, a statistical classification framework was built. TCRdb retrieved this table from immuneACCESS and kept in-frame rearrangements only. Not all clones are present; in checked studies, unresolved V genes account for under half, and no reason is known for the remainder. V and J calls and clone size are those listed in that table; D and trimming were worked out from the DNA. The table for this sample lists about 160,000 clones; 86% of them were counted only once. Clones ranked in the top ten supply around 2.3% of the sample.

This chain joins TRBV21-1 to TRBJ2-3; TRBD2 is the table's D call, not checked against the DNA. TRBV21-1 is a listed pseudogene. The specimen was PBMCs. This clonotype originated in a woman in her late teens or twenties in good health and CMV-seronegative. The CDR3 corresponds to CASRGFRRTSGRMADTQYF. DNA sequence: TGTGCCAGCAGGGGGTTTCGGAGGACTAGCGGGAGGATGGCAGATACGCAGTATTTT.